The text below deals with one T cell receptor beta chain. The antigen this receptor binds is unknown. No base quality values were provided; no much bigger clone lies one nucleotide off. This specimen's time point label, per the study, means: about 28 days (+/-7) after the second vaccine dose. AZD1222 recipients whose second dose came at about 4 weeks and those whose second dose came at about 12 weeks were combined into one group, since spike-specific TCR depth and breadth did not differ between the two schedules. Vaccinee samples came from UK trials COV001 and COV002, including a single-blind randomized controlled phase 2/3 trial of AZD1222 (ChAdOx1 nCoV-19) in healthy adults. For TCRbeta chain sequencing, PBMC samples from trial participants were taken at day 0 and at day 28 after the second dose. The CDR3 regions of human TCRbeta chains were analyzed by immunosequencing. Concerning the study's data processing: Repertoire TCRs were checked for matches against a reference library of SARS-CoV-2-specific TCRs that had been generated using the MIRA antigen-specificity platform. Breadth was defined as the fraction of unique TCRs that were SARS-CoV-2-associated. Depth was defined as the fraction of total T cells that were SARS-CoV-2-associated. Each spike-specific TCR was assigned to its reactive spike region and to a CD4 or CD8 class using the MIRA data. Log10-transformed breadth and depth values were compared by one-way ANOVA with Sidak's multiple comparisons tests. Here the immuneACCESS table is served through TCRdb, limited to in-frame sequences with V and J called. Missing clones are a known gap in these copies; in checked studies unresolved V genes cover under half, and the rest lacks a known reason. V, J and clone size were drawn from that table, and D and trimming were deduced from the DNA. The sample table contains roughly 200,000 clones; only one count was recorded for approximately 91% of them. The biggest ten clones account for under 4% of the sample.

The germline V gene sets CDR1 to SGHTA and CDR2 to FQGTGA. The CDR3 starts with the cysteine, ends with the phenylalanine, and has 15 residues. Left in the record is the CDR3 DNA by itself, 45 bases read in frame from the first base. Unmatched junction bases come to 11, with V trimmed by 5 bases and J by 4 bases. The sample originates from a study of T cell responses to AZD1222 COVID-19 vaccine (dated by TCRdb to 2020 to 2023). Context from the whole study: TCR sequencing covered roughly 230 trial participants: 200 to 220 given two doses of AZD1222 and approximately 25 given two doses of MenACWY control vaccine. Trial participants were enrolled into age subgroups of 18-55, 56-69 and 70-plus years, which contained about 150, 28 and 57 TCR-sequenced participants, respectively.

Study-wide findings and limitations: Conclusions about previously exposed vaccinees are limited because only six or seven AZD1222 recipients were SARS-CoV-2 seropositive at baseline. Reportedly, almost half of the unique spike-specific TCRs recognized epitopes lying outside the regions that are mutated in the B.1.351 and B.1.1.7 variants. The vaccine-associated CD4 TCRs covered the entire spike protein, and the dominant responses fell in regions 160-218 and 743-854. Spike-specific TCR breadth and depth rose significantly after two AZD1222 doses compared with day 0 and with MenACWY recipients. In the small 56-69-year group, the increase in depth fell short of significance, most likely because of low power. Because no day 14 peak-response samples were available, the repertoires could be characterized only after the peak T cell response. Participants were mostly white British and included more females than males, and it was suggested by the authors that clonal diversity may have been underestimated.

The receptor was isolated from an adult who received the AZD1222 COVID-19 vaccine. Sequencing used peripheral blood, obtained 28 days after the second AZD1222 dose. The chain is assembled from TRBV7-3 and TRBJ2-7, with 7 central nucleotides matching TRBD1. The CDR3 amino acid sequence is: CASSPAPGQRYEQYF. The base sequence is TGTGCCAGCAGCCCCGCGCCGGGACAGCGATACGAGCAGTACTTC.